This record looks at one TCR beta chain sequence and its context. What it binds is not known. Replicate PCRs from sorted subsets contained 200 ng DNA, which is some 29,000 T cell genomes. Produced via immunoSEQ multiplex PCR; TCRdb's table is partial and in-frame only. The profile covers roughly 600,000 clones, with roughly 98% appearing a single time and 0.3% to 0.35% taken by the ten largest. These data come from a study of shared clonotypes between healthy human individuals. Findings and caveats of the study: Enrolling few donors narrowed the genetic and exposure-history diversity that was represented.

The naive CD8 fraction comprised CD45RO-negative cells positively selected for CCR7 and excluded terminally differentiated effector memory CD45RA+ cells. This TCR came from a man younger than 45 in good health. Input material: naive CD8+ T cells sorted from blood.

CDR3 nucleotide sequence: TGTGCCAGCAGTTACTCCTGGTCTAGCGGGAGGTTTCGCTACGAGCAGTACTTC. Translated, it gives CASSYSWSSGRFRYEQYF. The chain carries TRBV6-8 and TRBJ2-7, with 11 bases fitting TRBD2. The CDR3 spans 18 residues. V shed 0 bases and J 3 bases; nucleotides not matched to a gene: 10. The V gene's germline CDR1 is MNHGY and CDR2 SAAAGT.